The present T cell receptor (beta chain) was sequenced within a study of post-analysis software for immune sequencing data. Germline V gene lookup returns CDR1 SGHNT and CDR2 YENEEA. The CDR3 has 13 amino acids. Trimming took 5 bases from V and 10 from J, leaving 15 bases between them. Overall study findings and caveats: TRBV5-6, TRBV5-1 and TRBV20-1 were among about 5 TRBV segments more frequent in patients than controls. Samples made in the same batch grouped tightly together by F measure.

Turning to this clonotype: The antigen is not known.

Prepared libraries of TCR beta cDNA carried unique molecular identifiers. T cells numbering roughly 1 to 10 million yielded roughly 0.5 million cDNA molecules. TCRdb processed the PCR reads anew with MiXCR; each CDR3 protein has one entry. The profile covers about 570,000 distinct CDR3 sequences, with 34% appearing a single time and less than 6% taken by the ten largest. The rearrangement links TRBV11-3 to TRBJ2-1; TRBD2 might be the D (5 bases). The specimen sequenced was blood. The source of this sequence is a girl younger than 18 with multiple sclerosis. CDR3 amino acids: CASSHVVAWEQFF. DNA of the CDR3: TGTGCCAGCAGCCACGTGGTAGCGTGGGAGCAGTTCTTC.